These 8 T cell receptor beta chains were sequenced from one sample in a study of cytomegalovirus exposure and HLA in healthy donors. The PCR used 60 Vbeta and 13 Jbeta primers. Sequenced by immunoSEQ multiplex PCR; TCRdb stores in-frame clones only, minus some. The repertoire holds roughly 120,000 clones, with 77% as singletons. The sample taken for sequencing was PBMCs. The source is a human donor in good health.

This clone was observed once. The V call is TRBV14, the J call TRBJ1-1, with TRBD1 matching over 8 bases. This CDR3 has 16 residues. From germline, CDR1 is SGHDN and CDR2 FVKESK. V shed 1 base, J shed 4 bases, and the junction held 8 bases outside the gene matches. The CDR3 DNA follows: TGTGCCAGCAGCCAAGTATCGACAGGGGCGGGCACTGAAGCTTTCTTT. It is translated as CASSQVSTGAGTEAFF.

The table lists this clone with a few counts. The genes are TRBV6-1 and TRBJ1-3; tentatively, D is TRBD1 (6 bases). The CDR3 is 16 residues long. Per germline, CDR1 MNHNS and CDR2 SASEGT. V lost 0 bases and J lost 3, with 12 bases in between. The chain's CDR3 is CASSEAQGNVGNTIYF. CDR3 bases: TGTGCCAGCAGTGAAGCTCAGGGGAACGTTGGAAACACCATATATTTT.

This clone came up a few times. The chain employs TRBV5-1 and TRBJ1-1; the D gene is possibly TRBD1 (5 bases). Germline loops: CDR1 SGHRS, CDR2 YFSETQ. The CDR3 has 16 amino acids. V lost 0 bases and J 1 base, leaving 13 bases between the germline ends. As DNA, the CDR3 is TGCGCCAGCAGCTTGGGAGTGACAGAAGCGAACACTGAAGCTTTCTTT. It yields the protein CASSLGVTEANTEAFF.

This rearrangement joins TRBV9 to TRBJ1-5, with 7 bases aligning to TRBD1. CDR3 length: 14 amino acids. Germline V gene sequence: CDR1 SGDLS, CDR2 YYNGEE. After removal of 3 bases from V and 3 bases from J, the junction contained 3 bases not matched to a gene. The DNA for the CDR3 is TGTGCCAGCAGCGAAGACAGGGACAATCAGCCCCAGCATTTT. Encoded protein: CASSEDRDNQPQHF.

This chain uses TRBV27 with TRBJ2-3; TRBD2 matches 10 bases. CDR1 is MNHEY, CDR2 SMNVEV, per germline (reference sequence). The CDR3 has 13 residues. Trimming removed 6 bases from V and 11 bases from J; junction bases left unmatched: 8. For the CDR3, the DNA is TGTGCCAGCAGCCCTATGGGACTAGCGTTGCAGTATTTT. Its protein is CASSPMGLALQYF.

The V and J genes are TRBV6-5 and TRBJ2-1; TRBD2 matches at 9 bases. CDR1 is MNHEY and CDR2 is SVGAGI in the germline V gene. The CDR3 has 16 amino acids. The V and J ends lost 4 bases and 2 bases, in that order; junction bases with no gene match: 6. The CDR3 DNA sequence: TGTGCCAGCAGTTTCTCCGTAGCGGGAGCCTACAATGAGCAGTTCTTC. It codes for CASSFSVAGAYNEQFF.

The chain combines TRBV18 with TRBJ1-6; D remains ambiguous. Trimming removed 3 bases from V and 0 bases from J, with 12 bases in between. The CDR3 totals 17 residues. Germline V gene lookup returns CDR1 KGHSH and CDR2 LQKENI. Here the CDR3 reads CASSPQTPSSYNSPLHF. The CDR3 bases are TGTGCCAGCTCACCGCAGACACCGAGCTCCTATAATTCACCCCTCCACTTT. The whole variable domain, filled in from reference TRBV18 and TRBJ1-6, reads NAGVMQNPRHLVRRRGQEARLRCSPMKGHSHVYWYRQLPEEGLKFMVYLQKENIIDESGMPKERFSAEFPKEGPSILRIQQVVRGDSAAYFCASSPQTPSSYNSPLHFGNGTRLTVT.

This clone was seen once. The chain carries TRBV5-1 and TRBJ2-1; 13 nucleotides match TRBD2. The CDR3 runs 15 residues. V was pared by 4 bases and J by 8 bases, with 6 bases of the junction left unmatched. Germline assignment: CDR1 SGHRS and CDR2 YFSETQ. Written as DNA, the CDR3 is TGCGCCAGCAGCACCGGGACTAGCGGGATCGATGAGCAGTTCTTC. Protein: CASSTGTSGIDEQFF.